This T cell receptor beta chain was sequenced in a study of CXCR3-negative and CXCR3-positive naive CD8 T cells. General study findings and limits: Memory cells showed distinct TRBV-TRBJ patterns, while the two naive subsets matched. CXCR3-positive naive cells carried more hydrophobic TRB CDR3s than CXCR3-negative naive cells did.

Each TRB cDNA library was prepared by 5' RACE (with UMI labels). Using the 5' RACE reads, TCRdb records one entry per CDR3 protein without DNA. This table lists under 150,000 distinct CDR3 sequences. CDR1 SGHRS and CDR2 YFSETQ come from the germline V gene. The CDR3 has 14 residues. Points on this clonotype: Its antigen is not identified.

The sequencing input was naive CXCR3+ CD8+ T cells from blood. Subset: CD45RO-CCR7+CD27+CD95- naive CD8+ T cells expressing CXCR3 (TNR3+). The receptor comes from a human donor in good health. Some clones in this sample may be carry-over from other donors' samples. The chain employs TRBV5-1 and TRBJ1-1. CDR3 protein: CASSLARGNTEAFF.